Below, 7 T cell receptor beta chains from the same sample are listed, as sequenced in a study of shared clonotypes between healthy human individuals. Naive CD8 cells lacked CD45RO and underwent positive selection for CCR7, leaving out terminally differentiated effector memory CD45RA+ cells. The protocol was immunoSEQ multiplex PCR, while the TCRdb copy is restricted to in-frame clones and leaves out a portion. The sample yields around 2,100,000 clones, about 95% seen once. What was sequenced was naive CD8+ T cells sorted from blood. Source of these receptors: a man aged 18-30 years in good health.

The chain combines TRBV4-1 with TRBJ1-1; the D is unclear. V was cut by 3 bases and J by 4 bases, with 15 bases left in between. Germline V lookup: CDR1 MGHRA, CDR2 YSYEKL. This CDR3 has 15 residues. CDR3 amino acids: CASSQTDQRLTEAFF. CDR3 in DNA: TGCGCCAGCAGCCAGACTGATCAGAGACTCACTGAAGCTTTCTTT.

This chain links TRBV6-6 with TRBJ2-7; D not resolved. Trimming removed 0 bases from V and 7 bases from J, with 7 bases in between. The CDR3 has 12 amino acids. Germline loops: CDR1 MNHNY, CDR2 SVGAGI (reference sequence). This CDR3 is CASSYSREEQYF. The CDR3 DNA reads TGTGCCAGCAGTTACTCACGTGAGGAGCAGTACTTC.

V usage is TRBV30 and J usage is TRBJ2-5; 11 bases map to TRBD2. Germline-derived CDR1 and CDR2 are GTSNPN and SVGIG (reference sequence). The CDR3 is 16 amino acids. V was clipped by 0 bases and J by 5 bases; unmatched bases: 8. The CDR3 region is CAWSVGLAGPGETQYF. The CDR3, as DNA: TGTGCCTGGAGTGTCGGACTAGCGGGCCCTGGGGAGACCCAGTACTTC.

This chain links TRBV10-2 with TRBJ1-1; perhaps TRBD1 as D (5 bases). In germline, CDR1 is WSHSY, CDR2 SAAADI. The ends were cut back, 2 bases at V and 5 bases at J, with 21 bases in the middle. The CDR3 totals 17 residues. CDR3 region: CASSENVHGGVGTEAFF. The CDR3 nucleotides are TGCGCCAGCAGTGAGAATGTTCATGGGGGGGTCGGGACTGAAGCTTTCTTT.

This chain links TRBV7-3 with TRBJ2-1; 10 bases line up with TRBD2. Per germline, CDR1 SGHTA and CDR2 FQGTGA. The CDR3 runs to 16 residues. V shed 0 bases, J shed 9 bases, and the junction held 8 bases outside the gene matches. The CDR3 DNA is TGTGCCAGCAGCTTAACAGCGGGGGGGCCGGTCGGTGAGCAGTTCTTC. This sequence encodes CASSLTAGGPVGEQFF.

As to this clone: This CDR3 is also generated by other DNA sequences in the sample. The chain is built from TRBV27 and TRBJ2-1; D call uncertain. CDR3 length: 11 residues. V shed 3 bases and J shed 6 bases, with 3 bases lying between them. Looked up from germline, CDR1 is MNHEY and CDR2 is SMNVEV (reference sequence). The CDR3 loop is CASSFGNEQFF. The CDR3 DNA sequence: TGTGCCAGCAGTTTCGGCAATGAGCAGTTCTTC.

As regards this clone: The same CDR3 arises from other DNA sequences in this sample as well. This chain uses TRBV27 with TRBJ2-7; D unresolved. Germline V gene lookup returns CDR1 MNHEY and CDR2 SMNVEV (reference sequence). The germline V and J ends were trimmed by 4 bases and 2 bases, with 6 bases remaining between them. The CDR3 is 12 amino acids. The CDR3 loop reads CASSSLTYEQYF. CDR3 nucleotides: TGTGCCAGCAGTTCTCTAACCTACGAGCAGTACTTC.